A selection of T cell receptor beta chains follows, all from one sample in a study of blood T cell repertoires in COVID-19. Some clones are missing from TCRdb's copy, which holds only in-frame ones; the method was immunoSEQ multiplex PCR. Of 250,000 to 350,000 clones detected, around 89% appear once; the ten largest clones hold just under 7%. Sequenced sample: peripheral blood. These receptors were collected from a woman aged 25-40 years who had recovered from COVID-19. Both conserved end residues are part of each CDR3. The order of the fields is clone size, D gene, V gene, J gene, CDR3 DNA, CDR3 protein. A D gene is named only where the DNA matches it firmly. Expanded clones are given a class, and other clones once, few, many or no size at all.

>.|.|TRBV5-1|TRBJ1-1
TGCGCCAGCAGCTTGCGACAAAACACTGAAGCTTTCTTT
CASSLRQNTEAFF
>.|.|TRBV7-9|TRBJ2-1
TGTGCCAGCAGCCCCGGGACTGTTAATGAGCAGTTCTTC
CASSPGTVNEQFF
>.|TRBD1|TRBV28|TRBJ2-3
TGTGCCAGTAAACAGGGGATTGTGAATACGCAGTATTTT
CASKQGIVNTQYF
>once|TRBD2|TRBV2|TRBJ2-7
TGTGCCAGCAGACCCTGGGGGGGATACGAGCAGTACTTC
CASRPWGGYEQYF
>.|.|TRBV15|TRBJ2-5
TGTGCCACCAGCAGAGTCCGGGACATACTCCAAGAGACCCAGTACTTC
CATSRVRDILQETQYF
>once|TRBD1|TRBV18|TRBJ2-7
TGTGCCAGCTCACCCCTAGGGACAGGGCTGGGCGGCGAGCAGTACTTC
CASSPLGTGLGGEQYF
>.|TRBD1|TRBV5-1|TRBJ2-1
TGCGCCAGCAGCTTGGTTCGGGGACAGGATGAGCAGTTCTTC
CASSLVRGQDEQFF
>once|TRBD1|TRBV4-3|TRBJ1-1
TGCGCCAGCAGCCAAGAATGGGGACAGTTTACGAACACTGAAGCTTTCTTT
CASSQEWGQFTNTEAFF
>.|.|TRBV2|TRBJ1-1
TGTGCCAGCAGTGGAGGGATAGGGGGGGTGACTGAAGCTTTCTTT
CASSGGIGGVTEAFF
>once|TRBD1|TRBV29-1|TRBJ2-7
TGCAGCGTGCTTCCGGGACAGGGTTGGGAGCAGTACTTC
CSVLPGQGWEQYF
>.|TRBD1|TRBV3-1/TRBV3-2|TRBJ1-4
TGTGCCAGCAGCCAAGGGACAGGGGGTGAAAAACTGTTTTTT
CASSQGTGGEKLFF
>once|TRBD2|TRBV11-2|TRBJ2-1
TGTGCCAGCAGCCTACTAGCGGGGTATTACAATGAGCAGTTCTTC
CASSLLAGYYNEQFF
>.|TRBD2|TRBV27|TRBJ2-1
TGTGCCAGCAGTTCCGCACTAGCGGGGGGCTCCTACAATGAGCAGTTCTTC
CASSSALAGGSYNEQFF
>few|TRBD1|TRBV7-9|TRBJ1-4
TGTGCCAGCAGACACCGGGACAGAAGTGAAAAACTGTTTTTT
CASRHRDRSEKLFF
>.|TRBD1|TRBV6-5|TRBJ2-3
TGTGCCAGCAGAACCTGGACAGGCGGTAAAGATACGCAGTATTTT
CASRTWTGGKDTQYF
>.|.|TRBV27|TRBJ1-5
TGTGCCAGCAGCGAGACAGTCATGTGGGGCAATCAGCCCCAGCATTTT
CASSETVMWGNQPQHF
>once|TRBD1|TRBV9|TRBJ2-7
TGTGCCAGCAGCCTCGGGACAGCGGAATACGAGCAGTACTTC
CASSLGTAEYEQYF
>.|.|TRBV7-2|TRBJ1-1
TGTGCCAGCAGCCGGGGTATGAACACTGAAGCTTTCTTT
CASSRGMNTEAFF
>.|TRBD1|TRBV2|TRBJ2-7
TGTGCCAGCAGTGCACGGACAGGAGCTGGTGAGCAGTACTTC
CASSARTGAGEQYF
>.|.|TRBV7-9|TRBJ1-5
TGTGCCAGCAGGGCCGGGGGGCAAGGAAATCAGCCCCAGCATTTT
CASRAGGQGNQPQHF
>.|TRBD1|TRBV15|TRBJ1-1
TGTGCCACCAGCAGTCAAGGGGGCAACACTGAAGCTTTCTTT
CATSSQGGNTEAFF
>once|TRBD1|TRBV18|TRBJ1-4
TGTGCCAGCTCACCGGTGACAGGGGGAGGAGAAAAACTGTTTTTT
CASSPVTGGGEKLFF
>.|.|TRBV3-1/TRBV3-2|TRBJ2-7
TGTGCCAGCAGCAAACAGGGCTCTCAGCAGTACTTC
CASSKQGSQQYF
>.|TRBD1|TRBV7-2|TRBJ1-1
TGTGCCAGCAGCTCTCGGACAGGAAACACTGAAGCTTTCTTT
CASSSRTGNTEAFF
>.|TRBD2|TRBV7-2|TRBJ2-7
TGTGCCAGCAGTGCCCGGGCGGCTAGCGGGGGGTCCTACGAGCAGTACTTC
CASSARAASGGSYEQYF
>once|TRBD1|TRBV18|TRBJ1-5
TGTGCCAGCTCACCAACCGTAGGACAGGCTACGGGCCAGCCCCAGCATTTT
CASSPTVGQATGQPQHF
>.|TRBD1|TRBV7-2|TRBJ2-2
TGTGCCAGCAGCTTCGTGGGGACAGGGAACACCGGGGAGCTGTTTTTT
CASSFVGTGNTGELFF
>once|TRBD1|TRBV28|TRBJ1-1
TGTGCCAGCAGGGACAGGGGGAGTCGGACTGAAGCTTTCTTT
CASRDRGSRTEAFF
>.|TRBD1|TRBV7-9|TRBJ1-4
TGTGCCAGCAGCGGCGACCGGGACAGGGTTCTCGGAAAACTGTTTTTT
CASSGDRDRVLGKLFF
>.|.|TRBV3-1/TRBV3-2|TRBJ2-7
TGTGCCAGCAGCCAAAACTTTCCCTACGAGCAGTACTTC
CASSQNFPYEQYF
>.|.|TRBV7-9|TRBJ1-6
TGTGCCAGCAGCTTTGCCGACACCCTCCACTTT
CASSFADTLHF
>.|.|TRBV24-1|TRBJ2-2
TGTGCCACCAGTGCCGAGGTGAACACCGGGGAGCTGTTTTTT
CATSAEVNTGELFF
>.|TRBD2|TRBV18|TRBJ2-5
TGTGCCAGCTCACCACCGCGGGGGGCGGAGACCCAGTACTTC
CASSPPRGAETQYF
>.|.|TRBV7-5|TRBJ2-7
TGTGCCAGAAGCTTAGAGGGCAGGGGGTGGTACTTC
CARSLEGRGWYF
>.|.|TRBV28|TRBJ2-2
TGTGCCAGCAGTTGGGACACTAACACCGGGGAGCTGTTTTTT
CASSWDTNTGELFF
>.|TRBD2|TRBV30|TRBJ2-1
TGTGCCTGGAGCGCACTAGCGGGCCAATACAATGAGCAGTTCTTC
CAWSALAGQYNEQFF
>.|TRBD1|TRBV28|TRBJ1-4
TGTGCCAGCAGTTTAATTACAGGGACAGGGTTTGAAAAACTGTTTTTT
CASSLITGTGFEKLFF
>.|TRBD1|TRBV13|TRBJ2-7
TGTGCCAGCAGCTGGGGACAGGGATCCTACGAGCAGTACTTC
CASSWGQGSYEQYF
>.|TRBD1|TRBV5-1|TRBJ2-7
TGCGCCAGCAGCAGAGCCGGGACAGAGGCCTACGAGCAGTACTTC
CASSRAGTEAYEQYF
>.|.|TRBV15|TRBJ1-6
TGTGCCACCAGCAGAGATAGTTACGGTGCCCTCCACTTT
CATSRDSYGALHF
>.|.|TRBV6-2/TRBV6-3|TRBJ2-4
TGTGCCAGCAGTTACTCGCGGGCGCATCTCAAAAACATTCAGTACTTC
CASSYSRAHLKNIQYF